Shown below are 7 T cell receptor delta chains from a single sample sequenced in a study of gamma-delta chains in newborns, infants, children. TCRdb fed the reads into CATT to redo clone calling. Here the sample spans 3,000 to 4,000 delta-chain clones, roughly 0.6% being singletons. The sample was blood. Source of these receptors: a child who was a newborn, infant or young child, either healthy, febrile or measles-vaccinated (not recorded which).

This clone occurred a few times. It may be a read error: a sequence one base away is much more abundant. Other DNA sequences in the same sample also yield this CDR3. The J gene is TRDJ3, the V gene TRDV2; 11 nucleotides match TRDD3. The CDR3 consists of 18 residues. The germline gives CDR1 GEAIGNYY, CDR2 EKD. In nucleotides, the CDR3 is TGCGCCTGTGACACCCTTGGGGGATACGCCTGGGACACCCGACAGATGTTTTTC. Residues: CACDTLGGYAWDTRQMFF.

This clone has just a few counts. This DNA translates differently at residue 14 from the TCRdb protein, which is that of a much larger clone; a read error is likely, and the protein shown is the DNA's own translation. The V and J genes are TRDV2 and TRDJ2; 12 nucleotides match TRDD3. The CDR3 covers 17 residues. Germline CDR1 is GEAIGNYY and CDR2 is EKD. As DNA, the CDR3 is TGTGCCTGTGACACCGTACTGGGGGATACTTTGACAGCACGACTCTTCTTT. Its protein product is CACDTVLGDTLTARLFF.

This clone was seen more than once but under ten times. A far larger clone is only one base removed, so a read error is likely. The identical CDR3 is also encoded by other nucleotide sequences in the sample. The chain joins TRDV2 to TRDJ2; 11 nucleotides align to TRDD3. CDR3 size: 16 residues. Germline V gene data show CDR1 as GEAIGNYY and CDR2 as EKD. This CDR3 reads CACDPLGDTLTAQLFF. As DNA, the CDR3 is TGTGCCTGTGACCCCCTGGGGGATACTTTGACAGCGCAACTCTTCTTT.

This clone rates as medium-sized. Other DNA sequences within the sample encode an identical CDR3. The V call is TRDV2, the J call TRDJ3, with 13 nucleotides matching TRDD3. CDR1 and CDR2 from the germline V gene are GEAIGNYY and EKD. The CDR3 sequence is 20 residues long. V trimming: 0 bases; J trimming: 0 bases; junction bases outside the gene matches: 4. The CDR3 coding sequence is TGTGCCTGTGACACCGCCACTGGGGGATACGGCTCCTGGGACACCCGACAGATGTTTTTC. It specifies CACDTATGGYGSWDTRQMFF.

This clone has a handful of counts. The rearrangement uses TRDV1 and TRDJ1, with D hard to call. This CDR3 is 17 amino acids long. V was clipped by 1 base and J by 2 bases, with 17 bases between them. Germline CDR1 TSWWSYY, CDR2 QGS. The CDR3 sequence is CALGEHALVRSTDKLIF. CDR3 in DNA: TGTGCTCTTGGGGAACATGCCCTCGTCCGAAGTACCGATAAACTCATCTTT.

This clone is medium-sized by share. CDR3 sequence: CACDKLGDTRSWDTRQMFF. In DNA, the CDR3 is TGTGCCTGTGACAAACTGGGGGATACCCGCTCCTGGGACACCCGACAGATGTTTTTC. This chain connects TRDV2 to TRDJ3; TRDD3 matches 12 bases. Trimming cost V 2 bases and J 0 bases; bases outside gene matches: 4. Per germline, CDR1 GEAIGNYY and CDR2 EKD. The CDR3 spans 19 residues.

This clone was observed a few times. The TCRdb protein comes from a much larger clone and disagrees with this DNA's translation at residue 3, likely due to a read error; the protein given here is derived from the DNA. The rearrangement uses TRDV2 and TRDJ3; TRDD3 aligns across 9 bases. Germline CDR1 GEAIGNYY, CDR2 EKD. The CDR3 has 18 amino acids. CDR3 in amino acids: CARDSLLGDSWDTRQMFF. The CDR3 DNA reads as TGTGCCCGTGACTCATTACTGGGGGACTCCTGGGACACCCGACAGATGTTTTTC.